This T cell receptor (beta chain) was recovered during a study of T cell responses to AZD1222 COVID-19 vaccine. The CDR3 is made up of 14 amino acids. The V end was cut by 4 bases, the J end by 2 bases, with 10 bases between. CDR1 is SGHTA and CDR2 is FQGNSA in the germline V gene. Assay used: immunoSEQ multiplex PCR; TCRdb lists only in-frame clones, some missing. The table includes about 140,000 clones, under 95% detected once. The source material was peripheral blood, sampled 28 days after the second dose of the MenACWY control vaccine. The sequence was collected from an adult who received the MenACWY meningococcal vaccine as a control. V is TRBV7-2 and J is TRBJ2-3; possible D gene TRBD2, 5 bases. CDR3 coding DNA: TGTGCCAGCAGCTCGGGATTTAACACAGATACGCAGTATTTT. Protein: CASSSGFNTDTQYF.